This T cell receptor (beta chain) appears in the sequencing data of a study of spatial heterogeneity in lung cancer. This CDR3 has 14 residues. CDR1 and CDR2 (germline): MNHNS, SASEGT. This clonotype was counted at least ten times. The germline gene is not matched at one end of the junction; a read error may be the cause. TCRdb called the 5' RACE reads again in MiXCR, with one record for every CDR3 protein. The sample consists of over 25,000 distinct CDR3 sequences, around 9.2% of them appearing once. Time point of the sample: sample taken at primary tumor resection. No cells were sorted before sequencing. The whole RNA sequenced was extracted from tumor, nontumor lung or frozen PBMC.

Sequenced material: PBMCs, taken at surgery. The chain uses TRBV6-1 and TRBJ1-1; D uncertain. This sequence originates from a female donor with early-stage non-small cell lung cancer. CDR3 in amino acids: CASSEAEKLREAFF. The CDR3 DNA reads TGTGCCAGCAGCGAAGCGGAAAAACTCAGGGAAGCTTTCTTT.